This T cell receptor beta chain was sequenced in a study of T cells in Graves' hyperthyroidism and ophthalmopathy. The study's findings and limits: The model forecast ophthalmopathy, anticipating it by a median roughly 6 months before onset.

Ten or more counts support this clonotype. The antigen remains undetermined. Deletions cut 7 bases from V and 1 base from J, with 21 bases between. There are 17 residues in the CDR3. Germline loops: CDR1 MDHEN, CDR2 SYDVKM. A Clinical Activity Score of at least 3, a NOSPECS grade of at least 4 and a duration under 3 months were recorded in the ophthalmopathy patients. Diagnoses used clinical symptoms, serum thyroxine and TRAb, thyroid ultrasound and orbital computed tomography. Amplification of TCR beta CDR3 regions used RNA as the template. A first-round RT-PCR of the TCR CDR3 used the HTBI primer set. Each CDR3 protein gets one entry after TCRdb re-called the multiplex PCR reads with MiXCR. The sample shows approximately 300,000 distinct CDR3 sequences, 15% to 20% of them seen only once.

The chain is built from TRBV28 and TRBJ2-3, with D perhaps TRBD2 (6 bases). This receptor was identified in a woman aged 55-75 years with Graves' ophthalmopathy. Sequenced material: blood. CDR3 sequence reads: CASTSPRRDVGTDTQYF. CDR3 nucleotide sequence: TGTGCCAGCACCTCTCCCCGGAGGGACGTGGGCACAGATACGCAGTATTTT.